The 27 T cell receptor beta chains listed next were all sequenced from one sample in a study of cytomegalovirus exposure and HLA in healthy donors. In the PCR, 60 Vbeta and 13 Jbeta primers were used. Here immunoSEQ multiplex PCR was the method, and the copy in TCRdb shows in-frame clones only, minus some. The table has around 120,000 clones, approximately 81% seen once. Material for sequencing was PBMCs. The receptors derive from a woman in her twenties or thirties in good health and CMV-seronegative.

V gene TRBV25-1 combines with J gene TRBJ1-1; maybe TRBD1 (6 bases). This CDR3 is 13 amino acids long. V lost 5 bases to trimming and J lost 3 bases, with 10 bases between them. In germline, CDR1 is MGHDK, CDR2 SYGVNS. The chain's CDR3 is CASSYTGYTEAFF. The CDR3 DNA reads as TGTGCCAGCAGTTACACAGGGTACACTGAAGCTTTCTTT.

CDR3 amino acids: CASSSIAGGSEEQYF. CDR3 bases: TGTGCCAGTAGTTCAATAGCGGGAGGATCGGAAGAGCAGTACTTC. The chain is built from TRBV19 and TRBJ2-7; TRBD2 agrees at 10 bases. CDR3 length: 15 residues. CDR1 is LNHDA, CDR2 SQIVND, per germline (reference sequence). Losses at the gene ends were 5 bases for V and 7 bases for J; bases not matched to a gene: 11.

The genes are TRBV29-1 and TRBJ2-7; 8 bases line up with TRBD2. CDR3 length equals 13 residues. In germline, CDR1 is SQVTM, CDR2 ANQGSEA. The J segment lost 4 bases and the V segment lost 4 bases, leaving 6 bases of the junction unmatched. Here the CDR3 reads CSVVERGTYEQYF. The CDR3, as DNA: TGCAGCGTTGTGGAGCGGGGGACTTACGAGCAGTACTTC.

The V gene is TRBV5-1, the J gene TRBJ2-6; no definite D call. The germline V gene encodes CDR1 SGHRS and CDR2 YFSETQ. The V gene lost 6 bases and the J gene lost 0 bases, with 7 bases spanning the gap. There are 14 residues in the CDR3. The CDR3 sequence is CASTPNSGANVLTF. The CDR3 nucleotides are TGCGCCAGCACCCCAAACTCTGGGGCCAACGTCCTGACTTTC.

V usage is TRBV7-9 and J usage is TRBJ1-4; 7 nucleotides line up with TRBD1. The CDR3 spans 14 residues. V trimming: 6 bases; J trimming: 4 bases; junction bases outside the gene matches: 5. Germline loops: CDR1 SEHNR, CDR2 FQNEAQ (reference sequence). In nucleotides, the CDR3 is TGTGCCAGCAGTTTGACAGGGAGTAATGAAAAACTGTTTTTT. Translating gives CASSLTGSNEKLFF.

The chain is built from TRBV27 and TRBJ2-1, with a tentative D call TRBD2 (5 bases). CDR1 is MNHEY and CDR2 is SMNVEV in the germline V gene (reference sequence). This CDR3 is 16 amino acids long. Trimming shortened V by 7 bases and J by 1 base, and 17 bases separated the two germline ends. The CDR3 nucleotides are TGTGCCAGCATGTGGGAAGCGGATCCATCCTACAATGAGCAGTTCTTC. Amino acid sequence: CASMWEADPSYNEQFF.

The V and J genes are TRBV18 and TRBJ2-5; tentatively, D is TRBD2 (5 bases). Deletions cut 3 bases from V and 4 bases from J, with 12 bases between. This CDR3 has 14 residues. The germline V gene encodes CDR1 KGHSH and CDR2 LQKENI. CDR3 in amino acids: CASSPGVAGETQYF. CDR3 nucleotide sequence: TGTGCCAGCTCACCCGGCGTTGCGGGAGAGACCCAGTACTTC.

The rearrangement joins TRBV4-1 to TRBJ2-7; perhaps TRBD1 as D (6 bases). The germline gives CDR1 MGHRA, CDR2 YSYEKL. The CDR3 covers 16 residues. Trimming took off 3 bases at V and 4 bases at J, with 19 bases between the two ends. The CDR3: CASSHGNRDNDYEQYF. DNA of the CDR3: TGCGCCAGCAGCCACGGTAACCGGGACAATGATTACGAGCAGTACTTC.

This rearrangement joins TRBV7-6 to TRBJ1-2, with D possibly being TRBD1 (5 bases). The germline CDR1 and CDR2 sequences are SGHVS and FNYEAQ. V lost 1 base to trimming and J lost 4 bases, with 10 bases between them. The CDR3 sequence is 14 residues long. The CDR3 DNA reads as TGTGCCAGCAGCTTAGAGAGGGGAGGCTATGGCTACACCTTC. Amino acids: CASSLERGGYGYTF.

CDR3 amino acids: CSAASYEQYF. DNA for the CDR3: TGCAGTGCCGCCAGCTACGAGCAGTACTTC. The rearrangement joins TRBV20-1 to TRBJ2-7, with unresolved D. This CDR3 is built from 10 residues. CDR1 DFQATT and CDR2 SNEGSKA come from the germline V gene (reference sequence). V was trimmed by 6 bases and J by 3 bases, leaving 6 bases between them.

The CDR3 coding sequence is TGCGCCAGCAGTGACCCAGGGGGGACCGGGGAGCTGTTTTTT. Translated: CASSDPGGTGELFF. This sequence joins TRBV10-2 and TRBJ2-2, with a possible D match to TRBD1 (7 bases). Germline assignment: CDR1 WSHSY and CDR2 SAAADI. The V end was cut by 3 bases, the J end by 5 bases, with 10 bases between. The CDR3 has 14 amino acids.

V gene TRBV2 combines with J gene TRBJ2-5; 8 positions agree with TRBD2. The J call is doubtful: the DNA matches TRBJ2-7 better. The V gene's germline CDR1 is SNHLY and CDR2 FYNNEI. This CDR3 has 14 residues. CDR3 DNA sequence: TGTGCCAGCAGTGTGCGGGAGGACTCCTACGAGCAGTACTTC. Amino acids: CASSVREDSYEQYF.

The chain uses TRBV11-2 and TRBJ2-5; weak D call: TRBD2 (6 bases). The germline gives CDR1 SGHAT, CDR2 FQNNGV. The V end was cut by 6 bases, the J end by 4 bases, with 9 bases between. The CDR3 consists of 12 residues. The CDR3 sequence is CASRGGGETQYF. The CDR3 DNA sequence: TGTGCCAGCAGGGGGGGAGGAGAGACCCAGTACTTC.

This rearrangement joins TRBV6-4 to TRBJ2-1; 10 positions agree with TRBD2. The CDR3 covers 17 residues. Losses at the gene ends were 3 bases for V and 1 base for J; bases not matched to a gene: 6. CDR1 is MRHNA, CDR2 SNTAGT, per germline. The CDR3 is CASSETASGSSYNEQFF. CDR3 in DNA: TGTGCCAGCAGTGAAACGGCTAGCGGGAGTTCCTACAATGAGCAGTTCTTC.

The chain recombines TRBV28 with TRBJ2-7; TRBD1 agrees at 8 bases. V lost 4 bases to trimming and J lost 4 bases; unmatched junction nucleotides: 3. The germline gives CDR1 MDHEN, CDR2 SYDVKM. This CDR3 contains 13 residues. The chain's CDR3 is CASSYDRGYEQYF. Written as DNA, the CDR3 is TGTGCCAGCAGTTACGACAGGGGTTACGAGCAGTACTTC.

The rearrangement links TRBV28 to TRBJ2-5; 7 bases fit TRBD2. The trim removed 10 bases at V and 4 bases at J, leaving 12 bases unmatched. The germline CDR1 and CDR2 sequences are MDHEN and SYDVKM. There are 14 residues in the CDR3. The CDR3 DNA sequence: TGTGCCATCCTCCGAAGGGAGGGAACAGAGACCCAGTACTTC. As protein: CAILRREGTETQYF.

This clone was recorded a few times. V and J are TRBV7-2 and TRBJ2-7, with TRBD2 as a possible D gene (6 bases). The V gene lost 0 bases and the J gene lost 0 bases, with 15 bases spanning the gap. The CDR3 is 17 amino acids. Germline V gene sequence: CDR1 SGHTA, CDR2 FQGNSA. CDR3 coding DNA: TGTGCCAGCAGCTTAGCCCGTAGCGGATTAAGCTCCTACGAGCAGTACTTC. Protein: CASSLARSGLSSYEQYF.

The gene calls are TRBV28 and TRBJ2-1, with 7 bases fitting TRBD2. Per germline, CDR1 MDHEN and CDR2 SYDVKM. V lost 4 bases to trimming and J lost 9 bases; unmatched junction nucleotides: 12. There are 15 residues in the CDR3. CDR3 sequence: CASSSHSGTTAEQFF. In nucleotides, the CDR3 is TGTGCCAGCAGTTCCCACTCCGGGACTACCGCTGAGCAGTTCTTC.

This clone is a singleton in its sample. V and J are TRBV27 and TRBJ1-4, with D perhaps matching TRBD1 (6 bases). Germline CDR1 reads MNHEY; CDR2 reads SMNVEV (reference sequence). The V gene lost 1 base and the J gene lost 7 bases, with 16 bases spanning the gap. The CDR3 has 16 amino acids. CDR3 sequence (DNA): TGTGCCAGCAGTTTATTTGGTACAGGGATCGGTGAAAAACTGTTTTTT. The encoded protein is CASSLFGTGIGEKLFF.

The chain couples TRBV4-1 to TRBJ1-6; TRBD1 aligns across 7 bases. V dropped 0 bases and J dropped 0; count of bases not matched to a gene: 5. The CDR3 is 18 amino acids. Germline loops: CDR1 MGHRA, CDR2 YSYEKL. CDR3 residues: CASSQEGGLSSYNSPLHF. DNA of the CDR3: TGCGCCAGCAGCCAAGAAGGGGGCCTGAGCTCCTATAATTCACCCCTCCACTTT.

The chain links TRBV4-3 to TRBJ2-7; a weak D match, TRBD2 (7 bases). The CDR3 totals 13 residues. The V gene's germline CDR1 is LGHNA and CDR2 YSLEER. Trimming took off 0 bases at V and 12 bases at J, with 15 bases between the two ends. The CDR3 DNA reads TGCGCCAGCAGCCAAGATCCGGAGGGGGAGGGGTACTTC. Its protein product is CASSQDPEGEGYF.

The chain is built from TRBV28 and TRBJ1-1; a weak D match, TRBD1 (6 bases). The CDR3 is made up of 13 amino acids. The germline CDR1 and CDR2 sequences are MDHEN and SYDVKM. Trimming removed 4 bases from V and 6 bases from J, with 12 bases in between. The chain's CDR3 is CASSSHQGSEAFF. DNA for the CDR3: TGTGCCAGCAGTTCACACCAGGGGTCTGAAGCTTTCTTT.

The chain recombines TRBV28 with TRBJ2-7; D remains unclear. Trimming took 2 bases from V and 4 from J, leaving 9 bases between them. This CDR3 comprises 13 residues. Per the germline V gene, CDR1 is MDHEN and CDR2 is SYDVKM. CDR3 amino acids: CASSLEAGYEQYF. The DNA for the CDR3 is TGTGCCAGCAGTTTAGAGGCTGGATACGAGCAGTACTTC.

The rearrangement joins TRBV28 to TRBJ1-2, with D tentatively TRBD1 (5 bases). Germline V gives CDR1 MDHEN, CDR2 SYDVKM. The length of the CDR3 is 15 residues. V lost 2 bases, J lost 4 bases, and 14 bases lay in between. Here the CDR3 reads CASSLIRGTVYGYTF. In DNA form, the CDR3 reads TGTGCCAGCAGTTTAATTCGGGGGACGGTCTATGGCTACACCTTC.

The genes are TRBV18 and TRBJ2-5; 9 bases match TRBD2. V dropped 6 bases and J dropped 5; count of bases not matched to a gene: 13. This CDR3 comprises 16 residues. The germline gives CDR1 KGHSH, CDR2 LQKENI. Written as DNA, the CDR3 is TGTGCCAGCTCCCCCCGGGGTAGCGGGAGTTCGGAGACCCAGTACTTC. It codes for CASSPRGSGSSETQYF.

V gene TRBV21-1 combines with J gene TRBJ1-1; the table gives TRBD1 as D, unverified against the DNA. TRBV21-1 is assigned pseudogene status. The CDR3 spans 17 residues. CDR3 nucleotides: TGTGCCAGCAGCAAAGTTCAGGGTATAAGCCCTCAAACTGAAGCTTTCTTT. This translates into CASSKVQGISPQTEAFF.

This clone was seen once. The chain is built from TRBV19 and TRBJ1-5, with 9 bases that match TRBD1. This CDR3 has 13 amino acids. J lost 4 bases, V lost 6 bases, and 1 base had no gene match. Germline CDR1 and CDR2: LNHDA and SQIVND (reference sequence). The CDR3 is CASSGTGNQPQHF. The CDR3 region has the DNA TGTGCCAGTAGCGGGACAGGGAATCAGCCCCAGCATTTT. The complete variable domain, with remaining parts taken from reference TRBV19 and TRBJ1-5, reads DGGITQSPKYLFRKEGQNVTLSCEQNLNHDAMYWYRQDPGQGLRLIYYSQIVNDFQKGDIAEGYSVSREKKESFPLTVTSAQKNPTAFYLCASSGTGNQPQHFGDGTRLSIL.